What follows are 27 T cell receptor beta chains derived from one specimen sequenced in a study of T cells after yellow fever vaccination. TCRdb called the 5' RACE reads again in MiXCR, with one record for every CDR3 protein. The sample records a few hundred thousand distinct CDR3 sequences, around 6.5% being singletons. Sample: PBMCs, taken 5 days after the yellow fever booster vaccination. The receptors were sampled from a man between 25 and 39 years old who received the YFV17D yellow fever vaccine.

The gene calls are TRBV7-2 and TRBJ2-7; TRBD1 might be the D (6 bases). The CDR3 is 14 residues long. V was shortened by 2 bases and J by 1 base, with 9 bases between the two germline ends. Germline CDR1 and CDR2: SGHTA and FQGNSA. This chain's CDR3 is CASSLIGQSYEQYF. CDR3 DNA sequence: TGTGCCAGCAGCTTAATCGGACAGTCCTACGAGCAGTACTTC.

Ten or more counts support this clonotype. V and J are TRBV15 and TRBJ2-5, with D perhaps matching TRBD1 or TRBD2 (5 bases each). The length of the CDR3 is 15 residues. Germline CDR1 and CDR2: LNHNV and YYDKDF (reference sequence). V was trimmed by 0 bases and J by 2 bases, leaving 10 bases between them. DNA of the CDR3: TGTGCCACCAGCAGAGATGGGGGACCTCAAGAGACCCAGTACTTC. As protein: CATSRDGGPQETQYF.

This clonotype was observed many times. The V call is TRBV12-3 or TRBV12-4, the J call TRBJ2-3, with 8 bases matching TRBD2. V lost 5 bases to trimming and J lost 4 bases; unmatched junction nucleotides: 2. CDR3 length: 13 residues. The CDR3: CASSPSGSDTQYF. The CDR3 DNA follows: TGTGCCAGCAGTCCTAGCGGGTCAGATACGCAGTATTTT.

This clonotype was detected a few times. V is TRBV6-1 and J is TRBJ2-3; no firm D call. Per the germline V gene, CDR1 is MNHNS and CDR2 is SASEGT. The CDR3 is made up of 15 amino acids. Trimming took 5 bases from V and 5 from J, leaving 17 bases between them. The CDR3 is CASSRFSNRVDTQYF. The CDR3 DNA follows: TGTGCCAGCAGTCGCTTTTCGAACCGGGTAGATACGCAGTATTTT.

The chain couples TRBV5-1 to TRBJ2-5; 14 bases are a match to TRBD2. Trimming removed 2 bases from V and 4 bases from J; junction bases left unmatched: 4. In germline, CDR1 is SGHRS, CDR2 YFSETQ. The CDR3 totals 16 residues. The CDR3 DNA reads TGCGCCAGCAGCTTCGGGACTAGCGGGAGATCAGAGACCCAGTACTTC. Protein sequence: CASSFGTSGRSETQYF.

The chain employs TRBV5-4 and TRBJ1-5; D might be TRBD1 (5 bases). The CDR3 length is 15 residues. V was shortened by 0 bases and J by 11 bases, with 18 bases between the two germline ends. Looked up from germline, CDR1 is SGHNT and CDR2 is YYREEE (reference sequence). The CDR3 here is CASSLGGGPAKAQHF. Here the CDR3 DNA reads TGTGCCAGCAGCTTGGGGGGCGGACCGGCGAAGGCCCAGCATTTT.

This chain links TRBV6-1 with TRBJ2-1, with TRBD2 identical over 8 bases. Losses at the gene ends were 5 bases for V and 7 bases for J; bases not matched to a gene: 13. Germline-derived CDR1 and CDR2 are MNHNS and SASEGT. This CDR3 is built from 16 residues. CDR3 nucleotides: TGTGCCAGCAGTAAAGTCCCAGCGGGAGTCCTTAATGAGCAGTTCTTC. Protein: CASSKVPAGVLNEQFF.

This clonotype was observed many times. The chain joins TRBV12-3 or TRBV12-4 to TRBJ2-7, with unresolved D. Trimming left V 6 bases short and J 1 base short, with 10 bases between. The CDR3 is made up of 13 amino acids. The CDR3 protein is CASSSGSSYEQYF. The CDR3, as DNA: TGTGCCAGCAGCTCCGGGTCTTCCTACGAGCAGTACTTC.

This clonotype came up a few times. This rearrangement joins TRBV5-1 to TRBJ2-5; 9 bases fit TRBD1. Germline CDR1 and CDR2: SGHRS and YFSETQ. The CDR3 is 14 amino acids. V trimming: 0 bases; J trimming: 11 bases; junction bases outside the gene matches: 8. The CDR3 loop is CASSLDRGPQSQYF. CDR3 coding DNA: TGCGCCAGCAGCTTGGACAGGGGGCCACAGAGTCAGTACTTC.

The V and J genes are TRBV27 and TRBJ2-5, with D perhaps matching TRBD2 (5 bases). Trimming pared 2 bases from V and 5 bases from J, leaving 9 bases between. Germline values: CDR1 MNHEY, CDR2 SMNVEV (reference sequence). The CDR3 loop spans 13 amino acids. The CDR3 DNA reads as TGTGCCAGCAGTTTACAAAGGAGGGAGACCCAGTACTTC. Translating it yields CASSLQRRETQYF.

The sample holds many counts of this clonotype. The rearrangement uses TRBV5-1 and TRBJ2-1; 7 bases are a match to TRBD1. V was clipped by 1 base and J by 4 bases; unmatched bases: 5. The CDR3 length is 15 residues. The germline V gene encodes CDR1 SGHRS and CDR2 YFSETQ. The CDR3 DNA reads as TGCGCCAGCAGCTTGAGCCCGGGACAGTACAATGAGCAGTTCTTC. It translates to CASSLSPGQYNEQFF.

The chain recombines TRBV20-1 with TRBJ2-5; 8 nucleotides match TRBD2. Germline CDR1 reads DFQATT; CDR2 reads SNEGSKA (reference sequence). The V gene end was trimmed by 3 bases and the J gene end by 4 bases; junction bases not matched to a gene: 10. This CDR3 contains 15 residues. CDR3 sequence: CSASGPGGLGETQYF. CDR3 sequence (DNA): TGCAGTGCTAGTGGGCCGGGAGGGCTAGGAGAGACCCAGTACTTC.

The table lists this clonotype with many counts. The V gene is TRBV20-1, the J gene TRBJ2-1, with D possibly being TRBD1 or TRBD2 (5 bases each). The CDR3 spans 16 residues. The germline V gene encodes CDR1 DFQATT and CDR2 SNEGSKA (reference sequence). V was pared by 5 bases and J by 1 base, with 18 bases between. CDR3 sequence (DNA): TGCAGTGCTGTTCTCTTCAGGGAGTGGTCCTACAATGAGCAGTTCTTC. This sequence encodes CSAVLFREWSYNEQFF.

This chain links TRBV7-2 with TRBJ1-1; unclear D gene. Germline CDR1 SGHTA, CDR2 FQGNSA. The CDR3 is 13 residues long. V dropped 8 bases and J dropped 4 bases, with 14 bases sitting between them. The CDR3 nucleotides read TGTGCCAGCGCCTCTGGGTTGGGCACTGAAGCTTTCTTT. It codes for CASASGLGTEAFF.

The rearrangement uses TRBV6-2 or TRBV6-3 and TRBJ1-5, with TRBD1 as a possible D gene (6 bases). The CDR3 consists of 20 residues. V was trimmed by 8 bases and J by 0 bases, leaving 29 bases between them. The germline V gene has CDR1 MNHEY and CDR2 SVGEGT. The CDR3 region is CASPGGGDDMGDHSNQPQHF. The CDR3, as DNA: TGTGCCAGCCCGGGAGGGGGAGACGACATGGGGGATCATAGCAATCAGCCCCAGCATTTT.

This clonotype was observed many times. This chain connects TRBV7-3 to TRBJ2-7, with TRBD2 as a possible D gene (5 bases). This CDR3 spans 15 amino acids. Germline loops: CDR1 SGHTA, CDR2 FQGTGA. The V gene lost 5 bases and the J gene lost 5 bases, with 19 bases spanning the gap. The CDR3 sequence: CASSQKAGFSDEQYF. The CDR3 DNA is TGTGCCAGCAGCCAAAAGGCCGGATTTAGCGACGAGCAGTACTTC. The full variable domain, with the rest looked up from reference TRBV7-3 and TRBJ2-7, is GAGVSQTPSNKVTEKGKYVELRCDPISGHTALYWYRQSLGQGPEFLIYFQGTGAADDSGLPNDRFFAVRPEGSVSTLKIQRTERGDSAVYLCASSQKAGFSDEQYFGPGTRLTVT.

This clonotype was observed many times. The rearrangement joins TRBV18 to TRBJ1-2; D perhaps matches TRBD1 (6 bases). Trimming removed 0 bases from V and 7 bases from J, with 21 bases in between. The CDR3 runs 17 residues. The germline V gene encodes CDR1 KGHSH and CDR2 LQKENI. The CDR3 DNA is TGTGCCAGCTCACCACCGAATGGGGGGGCGCGATCCTCTGGCTACACCTTC. Translation gives CASSPPNGGARSSGYTF.

This clonotype was detected ten times or more. The V and J genes are TRBV18 and TRBJ2-3; 11 nucleotides agree with TRBD1. The V gene end was trimmed by 1 base and the J gene end by 4 bases; junction bases not matched to a gene: 7. This CDR3 is built from 17 residues. The germline CDR1 and CDR2 sequences are KGHSH and LQKENI. As DNA, the CDR3 is TGTGCCAGCTCACCACTAACACCGGGACAGGGGGCAGATACGCAGTATTTT. Residues: CASSPLTPGQGADTQYF.

This clonotype appeared a few times. The genes are TRBV1 and TRBJ1-1; the table gives TRBD1 as D, unverified against the DNA. TRBV1 is reported as a pseudogene. The CDR3 loop spans 16 amino acids. As DNA, the CDR3 is TGCACCAGCAGCCAAGATCAAGGTTTCCGGGTGGTTGAAGCTTTCTTT. This translates into CTSSQDQGFRVVEAFF.

The chain links TRBV30 to TRBJ2-1; 7 positions agree with TRBD2. Germline CDR1 GTSNPN, CDR2 SVGIG (reference sequence). V dropped 6 bases and J dropped 3; count of bases not matched to a gene: 11. This CDR3 comprises 15 residues. The CDR3 reads CACMGDYLIYNEQFF. The CDR3 DNA sequence: TGTGCCTGCATGGGGGACTACCTGATCTACAATGAGCAGTTCTTC.

CDR3: CSVEGGQGYGYTF. For the CDR3, the DNA is TGCAGCGTTGAAGGGGGACAGGGCTATGGCTACACCTTC. The chain uses TRBV29-1 and TRBJ1-2, with 9 nucleotides matching TRBD1. Trimming removed 1 base from V and 4 bases from J; junction bases left unmatched: 1. The CDR3 loop spans 13 amino acids. CDR1 is SQVTM and CDR2 is ANQGSEA in the germline V gene.

Ten or more counts support this clonotype. This chain links TRBV6-2 or TRBV6-3 with TRBJ2-3; 8 nucleotides line up with TRBD1. From germline, CDR1 is MNHEY and CDR2 SVGEGT. The CDR3 runs to 14 residues. V lost 4 bases to trimming and J lost 6 bases; unmatched junction nucleotides: 6. The CDR3 coding sequence is TGTGCCAGCAGTTCCCGGACAGGGACGGATACGCAGTATTTT. Translating gives CASSSRTGTDTQYF.

This clonotype appeared many times. V and J are TRBV15 and TRBJ2-5; D not certain. This CDR3 has 12 residues. The V gene's germline CDR1 is LNHNV and CDR2 YYDKDF (reference sequence). Trimming cost V 0 bases and J 3 bases, with 2 bases left between them. The chain's CDR3 is CATSRDEETQYF. The CDR3 nucleotides read TGTGCCACCAGCAGAGACGAAGAGACCCAGTACTTC.

This clonotype was seen many times. This sequence joins TRBV5-5 and TRBJ1-2; tentative D call: TRBD1 (5 bases). Germline-derived CDR1 and CDR2 are SGHKS and YYEKEE (reference sequence). CDR3 size: 14 residues. V lost 3 bases and J lost 8, with 17 bases in between. For the CDR3, the DNA is TGTGCCAGCAGCTCCGAACAGGTTCTCTACGGCTACACCTTC. This codes for CASSSEQVLYGYTF.

The chain carries TRBV19 and TRBJ2-3; D not resolved. With 6 bases removed from V and 5 bases from J, the gap between germline ends came to 9 bases. This CDR3 is 12 amino acids long. The V gene's germline CDR1 is LNHDA and CDR2 SQIVND (reference sequence). Here the CDR3 DNA reads TGTGCCAGTAGGGACCGTGGAGATACGCAGTATTTT. Translation gives CASRDRGDTQYF.

The rearrangement links TRBV7-2 to TRBJ2-1, with D perhaps TRBD1 (6 bases). Germline-derived CDR1 and CDR2 are SGHTA and FQGNSA. V shed 4 bases and J shed 5 bases, with 18 bases lying between them. CDR3 length: 16 amino acids. This chain's CDR3 is CASSSRTGQPHNEQFF. The DNA of the CDR3 is TGTGCCAGCAGCTCCCGTACGGGACAACCGCACAATGAGCAGTTCTTC. The full variable domain, rest sourced from reference TRBV7-2 and TRBJ2-1, is GAGVSQSPSNKVTEKGKDVELRCDPISGHTALYWYRQSLGQGLEFLIYFQGNSAPDKSGLPSDRFSAERTGGSVSTLTIQRTQQEDSAVYLCASSSRTGQPHNEQFFGPGTRLTVL.

This clonotype turned up a few times. The J gene is TRBJ2-7, the V gene TRBV11-1; 9 bases are a match to TRBD1. CDR3 length: 18 residues. Germline CDR1 reads SGHAT; CDR2 reads FQDESV (reference sequence). The ends lost 0 bases at V and 6 bases at J; junction bases unmatched: 15. The CDR3 region has the DNA TGTGCCAGCAGCTTAGCCGGGACAGGGATCGGAGGTAAAGGCGAGCAGTACTTC. Translated: CASSLAGTGIGGKGEQYF.